The 10 T cell receptor beta chains in this list originate from one sample, sequenced in a study of T cell repertoires in cytomegalovirus infection. TCRdb re-called the reads through MiXCR, storing one row per CDR3 protein. The repertoire holds around 740,000 distinct CDR3 sequences, with 35% to 45% as singletons. Sequenced: PBMCs. The source is a human donor in good health (CMV status not recorded). Some clones in this sample may be carry-over from other donors' samples.

This clonotype was seen a few times. The gene calls are TRBV28 and TRBJ1-2; weak D call: TRBD1 (5 bases). The CDR3 sequence is 15 residues long. V lost 7 bases, J lost 6 bases, and 21 bases lay in between. Germline-derived CDR1 and CDR2 are MDHEN and SYDVKM. CDR3 region: CASIPGPTRVDGYTF. The CDR3 DNA sequence: TGTGCCAGCATCCCGGGGCCCACCAGGGTAGATGGCTACACCTTC.

This chain links TRBV6-5 with TRBJ1-4; 8 positions agree with TRBD1. CDR1 is MNHEY and CDR2 is SVGAGI in the germline V gene. With 10 bases clipped from V and 5 bases from J, the junction kept 12 bases outside the gene matches. The CDR3 spans 15 residues. This CDR3 reads CAIRSSGGHNEKLFF. DNA for the CDR3: TGTGCCATCCGCTCCTCAGGGGGCCACAATGAAAAACTGTTTTTT.

The chain employs TRBV6-1 and TRBJ1-3; TRBD1 might be the D (5 bases). Per germline, CDR1 MNHNS and CDR2 SASEGT. V dropped 4 bases and J dropped 0 bases, with 10 bases sitting between them. This CDR3 has 15 residues. The CDR3 DNA reads TGTGCCAGCAGTGCCGAGGGGCTCTCTGGAAACACCATATATTTT. Residues: CASSAEGLSGNTIYF.

This clonotype was picked up a small number of times. The V call is TRBV7-2, the J call TRBJ2-3; 9 bases are a match to TRBD2. The CDR3 runs 15 residues. With 0 bases clipped from V and 5 bases from J, the junction kept 3 bases outside the gene matches. Germline V gives CDR1 SGHTA, CDR2 FQGNSA. CDR3 loop: CASSLARGGRDTQYF. DNA of the CDR3: TGTGCCAGCAGCTTAGCGCGGGGGGGGAGAGATACGCAGTATTTT.

This clonotype was detected a few times. The V and J genes are TRBV19 and TRBJ2-1; TRBD2 matches 8 bases. This CDR3 spans 21 amino acids. J lost 0 bases, V lost 3 bases, and 19 bases had no gene match. The germline gives CDR1 LNHDA, CDR2 SQIVND (reference sequence). CDR3 nucleotides: TGTGCCAGTAGTATTTCCTCCCCTGCGGGAGGTAGCCCTAGCTCCTACAATGAGCAGTTCTTC. It specifies CASSISSPAGGSPSSYNEQFF.

V usage is TRBV24-1 and J usage is TRBJ2-2; 8 nucleotides agree with TRBD2. Germline V CDR1 and CDR2: KGHDR, SFDVKD. There are 15 residues in the CDR3. V lost 0 bases, J lost 6 bases, and 2 bases stayed unmatched. The CDR3 DNA sequence: TGTGCCACCAGTGATTTGGGACTAGCTGCCGGGGAGCTGTTTTTT. The encoded protein is CATSDLGLAAGELFF.

The chain is built from TRBV28 and TRBJ2-3; D is uncertain. The ends were cut back, 4 bases at V and 6 bases at J, with 8 bases in the middle. In germline, CDR1 is MDHEN, CDR2 SYDVKM. The length of the CDR3 is 12 residues. CDR3 nucleotide sequence: TGTGCCAGCAGTTCACATGGGGATACGCAGTATTTT. Encoded protein: CASSSHGDTQYF.

The chain recombines TRBV28 with TRBJ1-5, with TRBD1 matching over 12 bases. Germline loops: CDR1 MDHEN, CDR2 SYDVKM. The V and J ends lost 4 bases and 2 bases, in that order; junction bases with no gene match: 9. The CDR3 has 18 amino acids. In DNA, the CDR3 is TGTGCCAGCAGTTCCACCGGGACAGGGGGCTTTGGCAATCAGCCCCAGCATTTT. This encodes CASSSTGTGGFGNQPQHF.

There are a few counts of this clonotype. The chain is built from TRBV12-3 or TRBV12-4 and TRBJ2-1, with no clear D. V dropped 5 bases and J dropped 7 bases, with 6 bases sitting between them. The CDR3 length is 11 residues. The CDR3 DNA is TGTGCCAGCAGTCTCCAAAATGAGCAGTTCTTC. Its translation: CASSLQNEQFF.

Regarding this clonotype: An end of the junction does not agree with germline; a read error may underlie this. The rearrangement joins TRBV12-3 or TRBV12-4 to TRBJ1-2; 9 bases align to TRBD1. The CDR3 is made up of 14 amino acids. In nucleotides, the CDR3 is TGTGCCAGCAGTTTAGCTCGACAGGGGGGGAGCTTCTCCTTC. Protein: CASSLARQGGSFSF.